The next 12 T cell receptor beta chains were all read from a single sample in a study of CD4 and CD8 cells across lung adenocarcinoma regions. TCRdb reprocessed the PCR reads with MiXCR, giving one entry per CDR3 protein. In the table there are about 6,800 distinct CDR3 sequences, around 51% of which are singletons. The specimen was CD8+ T cells from the center of a lung tumor. The source is a male donor with lung adenocarcinoma. The CD4 and CD8 labels of this study may be unreliable.

About this clonotype: Germline and junction disagree at one end, which may indicate a read error. The J gene is TRBJ2-4, the V gene TRBV6-4, with 7 bases matching TRBD2. Germline loops: CDR1 MRHNA, CDR2 SNTAGT. The CDR3 is made up of 16 amino acids. The CDR3 is CASSDSRGGAKNTQYF. In nucleotides, the CDR3 is TGTGCCAGCAGTGACTCGCGGGGAGGGGCCAAAAACACTCAGTACTTC.

The V gene is TRBV6-4, the J gene TRBJ2-2; D not resolved. The V end was cut by 0 bases, the J end by 5 bases, with 7 bases between. The germline V gene has CDR1 MRHNA and CDR2 SNTAGT. This CDR3 comprises 14 residues. CDR3 in DNA: TGTGCCAGCAGTGACTCGTATGGAACCGGGGAGCTGTTTTTT. This sequence encodes CASSDSYGTGELFF.

For the CDR3, the DNA is TGCGCCAGCAGTGTTCCCCCAGGTGAGCAGTTCTTC. Translating it yields CASSVPPGEQFF. The rearrangement uses TRBV10-1 and TRBJ2-1; D is uncertain. CDR3 size: 12 residues. The germline V and J ends were trimmed by 4 bases and 9 bases, with 10 bases remaining between them. The germline V gene has CDR1 WNHNN and CDR2 SYGVQD (reference sequence).

This clonotype is categorized as medium-sized. The chain is built from TRBV6-5 and TRBJ2-1; 10 nucleotides line up with TRBD2. CDR3 length: 18 amino acids. Germline CDR1 is MNHEY and CDR2 is SVGAGI. The V gene end was trimmed by 2 bases and the J gene end by 9 bases; junction bases not matched to a gene: 16. DNA of the CDR3: TGTGCCAGCAGTTACCGGCTAGCGGGAGCAGGGGGAGTTAGTGAGCAGTTCTTC. It encodes CASSYRLAGAGGVSEQFF.

This chain connects TRBV7-2 to TRBJ2-3, with D maybe TRBD2 (5 bases). This CDR3 spans 15 amino acids. The germline gives CDR1 SGHTA, CDR2 FQGNSA. V lost 1 base and J lost 1, with 9 bases in between. In DNA, the CDR3 is TGTGCCAGCAGCTTAGACAGCGGAGGCACAGATACGCAGTATTTT. Protein: CASSLDSGGTDTQYF.

This chain uses TRBV27 with TRBJ1-2; 9 bases are shared with TRBD1. The length of the CDR3 is 13 residues. V lost 6 bases to trimming and J lost 7 bases; unmatched junction nucleotides: 6. Per the germline V gene, CDR1 is MNHEY and CDR2 is SMNVEV (reference sequence). CDR3 coding DNA: TGTGCCAGCAGCTTTACAGGGGGCTCTGGCTACACCTTC. Translating gives CASSFTGGSGYTF.

CDR3 protein: CASRQGLQAVSTDTQYF. The CDR3 bases are TGTGCCAGCAGACAGGGGCTACAGGCTGTGAGCACAGATACGCAGTACTTC. This chain links TRBV6-1 with TRBJ2-3; 7 nucleotides agree with TRBD1. The J call may not be correct, given that the DNA end is closer to TRBJ2-7. The CDR3 covers 17 residues. Germline V CDR1 and CDR2: MNHNS, SASEGT.

The chain couples TRBV11-2 to TRBJ2-2; D remains unclear. The CDR3 extends over 13 amino acids. V was trimmed by 5 bases and J by 5 bases, leaving 9 bases between them. The V gene's germline CDR1 is SGHAT and CDR2 FQNNGV. The CDR3, as DNA: TGTGCCAGCAGCCTGGAGAATACCGGGGAGCTGTTTTTT. It is translated as CASSLENTGELFF.

This clonotype was recorded at least ten times. The J gene is TRBJ2-5, the V gene TRBV6-5; 7 positions match TRBD2. The CDR3 extends over 15 amino acids. Germline V CDR1 and CDR2: MNHEY, SVGAGI. V was clipped by 0 bases and J by 2 bases; unmatched bases: 3. The CDR3 protein is CASSYSASGQETQYF. CDR3 nucleotides: TGTGCCAGCAGTTACTCTGCTAGCGGTCAAGAGACCCAGTACTTC.

By frequency in the sample, this clonotype is medium-sized. CDR3 nucleotide sequence: TGTGCCAGCAGTTTACGATCAAACAGGGCCCGTCCCTACGAGCAGTTCTTC. It codes for CASSLRSNRARPYEQFF. The chain combines TRBV6-5 with TRBJ2-1, with D maybe TRBD1 (6 bases). Trimming cost V 4 bases and J 10 bases, with 26 bases left between them. This CDR3 has 17 amino acids. Germline V gene sequence: CDR1 MNHEY, CDR2 SVGAGI.

This clonotype has only a few counts. The DNA is left out, because the CDR3 cannot be placed on it with certainty; the CDR3 is given as TCRdb lists it. V gene TRBV6-1 combines with J gene TRBJ2-6; the table calls TRBD1, which could not be checked here. The CDR3 sequence runs 17 residues, both termini included. Germline assignment: CDR1 MNHNS and CDR2 SASEGT. The CDR3 spells CASTGIGVGSGANVQSF.

As regards this clonotype: A read error may produce the germline difference seen at one junction end. The genes are TRBV10-3 and TRBJ2-1, with D tentatively TRBD2 (7 bases). This CDR3 has 14 residues. Germline assignment: CDR1 ENHRY and CDR2 SYGVKD. For the CDR3, the DNA is TGTGCCACCGGAGGGGGAGGGAACTCCAAGGAGCTGTTTTTC. Amino acids: CATGGGGNSKELFF.